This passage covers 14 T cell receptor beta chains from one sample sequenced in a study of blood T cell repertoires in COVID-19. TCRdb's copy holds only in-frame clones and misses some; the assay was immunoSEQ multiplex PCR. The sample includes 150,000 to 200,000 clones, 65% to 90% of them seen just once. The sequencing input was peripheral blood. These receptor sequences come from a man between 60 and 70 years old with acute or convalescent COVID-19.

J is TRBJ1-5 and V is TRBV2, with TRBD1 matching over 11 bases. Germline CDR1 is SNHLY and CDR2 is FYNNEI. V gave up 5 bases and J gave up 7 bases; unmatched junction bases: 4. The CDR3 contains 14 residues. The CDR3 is CASSPGQGAQPQHF. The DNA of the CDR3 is TGTGCCAGCAGTCCCGGACAGGGGGCCCAGCCCCAGCATTTT. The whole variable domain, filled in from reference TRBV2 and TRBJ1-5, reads EPEVTQTPSHQVTQMGQEVILRCVPISNHLYFYWYRQILGQKVEFLVSFYNNEISEKSEIFDDQFSVERPDGSNFTLKIRSTKLEDSAMYFCASSPGQGAQPQHFGDGTRLSIL.

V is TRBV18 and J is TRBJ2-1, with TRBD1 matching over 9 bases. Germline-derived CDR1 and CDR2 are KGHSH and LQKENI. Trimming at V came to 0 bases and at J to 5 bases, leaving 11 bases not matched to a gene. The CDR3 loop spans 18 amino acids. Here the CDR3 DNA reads TGTGCCAGCTCACCACCGGGGTCCTGGACAGGGGTCAACAATGAGCAGTTCTTC. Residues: CASSPPGSWTGVNNEQFF.

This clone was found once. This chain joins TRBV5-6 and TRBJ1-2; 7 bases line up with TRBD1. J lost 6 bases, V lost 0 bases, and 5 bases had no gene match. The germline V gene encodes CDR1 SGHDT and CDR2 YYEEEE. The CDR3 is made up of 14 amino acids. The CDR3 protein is CASSLDRGRDGYTF. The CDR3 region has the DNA TGTGCCAGCAGCTTGGACAGGGGCCGGGATGGCTACACCTTC. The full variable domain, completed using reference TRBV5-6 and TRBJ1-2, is DAGVTQSPTHLIKTRGQQVTLRCSPKSGHDTVSWYQQALGQGPQFIFQYYEEEERQRGNFPDRFSGHQFPNYSSELNVNALLLGDSALYLCASSLDRGRDGYTFGSGTRLTVV.

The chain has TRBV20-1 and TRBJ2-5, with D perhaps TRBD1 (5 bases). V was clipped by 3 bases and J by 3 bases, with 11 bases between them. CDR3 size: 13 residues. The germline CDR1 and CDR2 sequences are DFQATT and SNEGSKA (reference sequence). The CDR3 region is CSASRGGEETQYF. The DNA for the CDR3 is TGCAGTGCTAGTAGGGGCGGCGAAGAGACCCAGTACTTC.

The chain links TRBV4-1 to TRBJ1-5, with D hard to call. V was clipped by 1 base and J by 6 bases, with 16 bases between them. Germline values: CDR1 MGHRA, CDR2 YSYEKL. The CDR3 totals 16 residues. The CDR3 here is CASSQVGGWSGQPQHF. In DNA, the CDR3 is TGCGCCAGCAGCCAAGTCGGAGGCTGGTCAGGTCAGCCCCAGCATTTT.

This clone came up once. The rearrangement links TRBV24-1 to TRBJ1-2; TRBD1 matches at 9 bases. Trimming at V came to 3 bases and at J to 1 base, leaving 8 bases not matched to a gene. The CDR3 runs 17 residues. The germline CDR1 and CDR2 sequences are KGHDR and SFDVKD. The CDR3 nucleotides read TGTGCCACCAGTGATGGGGACAGGGAAACCAATAACTATGGCTACACCTTC. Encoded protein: CATSDGDRETNNYGYTF.

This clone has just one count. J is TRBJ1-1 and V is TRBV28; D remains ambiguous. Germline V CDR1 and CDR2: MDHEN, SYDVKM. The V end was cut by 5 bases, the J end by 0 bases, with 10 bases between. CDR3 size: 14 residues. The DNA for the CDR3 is TGTGCCAGCAGTGCAGGTTTCATGAACACTGAAGCTTTCTTT. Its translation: CASSAGFMNTEAFF. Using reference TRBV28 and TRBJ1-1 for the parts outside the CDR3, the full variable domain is DVKVTQSSRYLVKRTGEKVFLECVQDMDHENMFWYRQDPGLGLRLIYFSYDVKMKEKGDIPEGYSVSREKKERFSLILESASTNQTSMYLCASSAGFMNTEAFFGQGTRLTVV.

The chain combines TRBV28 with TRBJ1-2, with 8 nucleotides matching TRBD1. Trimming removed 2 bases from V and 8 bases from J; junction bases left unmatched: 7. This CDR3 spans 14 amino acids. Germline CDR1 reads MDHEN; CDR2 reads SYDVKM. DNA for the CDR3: TGTGCCAGCAGTTTAGTAGGACAGGGTCACGGCTACACCTTC. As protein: CASSLVGQGHGYTF.

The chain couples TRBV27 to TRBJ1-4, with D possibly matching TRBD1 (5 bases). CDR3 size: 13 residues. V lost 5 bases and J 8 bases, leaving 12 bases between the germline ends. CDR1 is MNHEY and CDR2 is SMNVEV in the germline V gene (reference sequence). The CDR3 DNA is TGTGCCAGCAGTCGGCAGGGTGAAGAAAAACTGTTTTTT. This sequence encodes CASSRQGEEKLFF.

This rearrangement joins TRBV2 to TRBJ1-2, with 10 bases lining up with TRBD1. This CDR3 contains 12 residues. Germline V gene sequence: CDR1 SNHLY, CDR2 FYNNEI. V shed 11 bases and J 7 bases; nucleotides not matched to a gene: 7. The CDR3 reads CAGDRGEVGYTF. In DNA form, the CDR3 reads TGTGCCGGGGACAGGGGAGAGGTTGGCTACACCTTC.

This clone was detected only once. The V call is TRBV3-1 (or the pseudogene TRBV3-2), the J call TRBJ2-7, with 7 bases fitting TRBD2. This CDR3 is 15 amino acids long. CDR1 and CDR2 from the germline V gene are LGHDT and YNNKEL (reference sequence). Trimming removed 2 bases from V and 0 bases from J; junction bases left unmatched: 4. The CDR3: CASSQTSVSSYEQYF. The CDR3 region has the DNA TGTGCCAGCAGCCAAACTAGCGTCAGCTCCTACGAGCAGTACTTC.

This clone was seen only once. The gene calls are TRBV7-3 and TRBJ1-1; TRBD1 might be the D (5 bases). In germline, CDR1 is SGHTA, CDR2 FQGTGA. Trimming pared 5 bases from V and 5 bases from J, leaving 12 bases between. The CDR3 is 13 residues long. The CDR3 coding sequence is TGTGCCAGCAGCGCAACCGGGGGGACTGAAGCTTTCTTT. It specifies CASSATGGTEAFF.

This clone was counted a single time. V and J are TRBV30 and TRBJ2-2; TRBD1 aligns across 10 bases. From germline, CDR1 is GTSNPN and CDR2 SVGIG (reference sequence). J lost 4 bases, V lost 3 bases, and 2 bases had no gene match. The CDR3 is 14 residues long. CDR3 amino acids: CAWSRTGGTGELFF. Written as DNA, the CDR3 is TGTGCCTGGAGCCGGACAGGGGGCACCGGGGAGCTGTTTTTT.

The CDR3 here is CASSPGTSGLETQYF. The CDR3 coding sequence is TGTGCCAGCAGCCCTGGGACTAGCGGGTTGGAGACCCAGTACTTC. This rearrangement joins TRBV3-1 (or the pseudogene TRBV3-2) to TRBJ2-5; 12 nucleotides line up with TRBD2. This CDR3 has 15 amino acids. Germline V gene lookup returns CDR1 LGHDT and CDR2 YNNKEL (reference sequence). Germline trimming cut 4 bases from V and 5 bases from J; bases unmatched to any gene: 5.